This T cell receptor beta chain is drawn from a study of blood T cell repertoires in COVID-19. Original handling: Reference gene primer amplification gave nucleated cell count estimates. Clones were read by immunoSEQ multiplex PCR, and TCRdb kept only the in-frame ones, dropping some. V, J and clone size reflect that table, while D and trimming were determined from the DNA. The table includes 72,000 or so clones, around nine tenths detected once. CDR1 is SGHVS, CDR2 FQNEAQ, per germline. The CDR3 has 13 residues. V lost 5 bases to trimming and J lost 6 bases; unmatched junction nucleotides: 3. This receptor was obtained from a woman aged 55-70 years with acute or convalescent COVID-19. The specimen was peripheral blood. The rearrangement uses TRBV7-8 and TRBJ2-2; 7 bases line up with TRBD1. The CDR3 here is CASSGGQAGELFF. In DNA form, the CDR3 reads TGTGCCAGCAGCGGAGGACAGGCCGGGGAGCTGTTTTTT.